The TCR beta chain under discussion was sequenced for a study of cytomegalovirus exposure and HLA in healthy donors (dated 2017 in TCRdb). Context from the whole study: In an earlier analysis of some 610 of the donors, 250 to 300 Gb of sequence data and just under 120 million unique TCR beta sequences from 150 million to 200 million T cells were reported. The study aimed to test whether signatures of past pathogen exposure could be identified by cataloging public T cell receptors. Across about 380 genotyped donors of the cohort, an average of roughly 250,000 unique TCR beta nucleotide sequences per donor were sequenced, and 15% to 20% of those sequences were non-productive. To predict cytomegalovirus infection status, the study combined high-throughput TCR immunosequencing, statistical association of individual TCRs with disease status, and machine learning. Genome-wide SNP genotypes for about 55% of the 666 donors were used in a later genetic analysis, which treated that subset as a discovery cohort. The later analysis used no new phenotypic data to find candidate immune exposures, relying instead on TCR beta sequences and their occurrence across donors. In addition to the first cohort of 666 subjects, a separate validation cohort of 120 different subjects was used. In an earlier analysis of 500 to 650 of the donors, high-throughput TCR beta sequencing was used to judge whether each TCR beta V gene segment behaved as functional or pseudogenic. In a later analysis, previously published TCR beta repertoires from several hundred donors were re-analyzed and high-resolution HLA genotyping was added so that TCR occurrence patterns could be studied. Using immunosequencing, the study profiled T cell repertoires from roughly 650 subjects and related those repertoires to cytomegalovirus serostatus. An early release covering more than 500 HLA-typed donors comprised about 290 gigabases of sequencing data and around 80 million unique TCR sequences. HLA typing included class I and class II loci at four-digit resolution. Among the roughly 370 genotyped donors, around 79% belonged to the genetic ancestry cluster associated with self-reported Caucasian donors. Every repertoire in the discovery cohort had been generated on one and the same sequencing platform. Roughly 5 DR-DQ haplotypes were handled as single units for association and clustering, since linkage in the cohort was strong. Donor age, sex, ethnicity and CMV serostatus were compiled alongside the repertoire data. Typing coverage varied by locus: 629-630 donors for A, B, C, DRB1 and DQB1; some 520 for DQA1; about 590 for DPA1; approximately 450 for DPB1.

In total, roughly 670 healthy bone marrow donors made up the cohort. At the time of sampling, every cohort member was nominally healthy, though immune exposures that went unrecorded were likely present. The donor was CMV seronegative and belonged to the group of 352 seronegative cohort members. A peripheral blood sample was provided by each donor, and peripheral blood mononuclear cells were used for TCR beta sequencing. Genomic DNA was extracted from the blood cell samples with the Qiagen DNeasy Blood Extraction Kit. V is pared back by 0 bases and J by 0 bases, with 12 bases lying between the germline termini. The CDR3 measures 16 amino acids from cysteine to phenylalanine. Only the CDR3 DNA is retained, 48 bases long and in frame from the first base. The germline V gene sets CDR1 to LGHNA and CDR2 to YNFKEQ. What the authors observed across the whole study: At a false discovery rate of 0.05, a later analysis linked under 20,000 TCR beta sequences to specific HLA alleles. According to a later genetic analysis, donors in an Asian-associated ancestry cluster had fewer N-insertions in productive TCRs than the approximately 710-donor mean. In an earlier analysis of over 550 of the donors, most TCR beta V segments were observed in productive rearrangements about 90% or about 30% of the time, broadly matching IMGT annotations. Some IMGT-functional V segments, including TRBV6-2 and TRBV6-3, could not be distinguished by the 87-base-pair reads and were therefore excluded. Correlated functional status among segregating V segments might be attributable to linkage disequilibrium, but an unknown experimental factor could not be ruled out. In a later analysis, HLA-associated TCR beta chains showed more clonal expansion and lower generation probabilities than non-associated chains that were equally common. The classifier was reported to diagnose cytomegalovirus status with high specificity and sensitivity in both the original cohort and the validation cohort. A later genetic analysis associated a missense DCLRE1C variant with V-gene and J-gene trimming of TCR beta chains, and an independent cohort replicated the association. For the cohort, immune exposure information was limited to CMV serostatus. Most CMV-associated TCR beta chains appeared to be HLA-restricted in a later analysis, and the HLA associations seemed to be driven largely by CMV exposure. Sequencing depth was assumed to be roughly uniform across donors in the presence/absence analyses, though that assumption may not hold. A later analysis found that TCR association rates varied across HLA loci, with DRB1 alleles showing the most associated TCRs and HLA-C alleles the fewest. A later analysis reported that several top co-occurrence clusters appeared linked to parvovirus B19, influenza, CMV and Epstein-Barr virus. Roughly 15 rarely observed V segments, including chromosome 9 orphons, were excluded from the earlier analysis of several hundred of the donors because counts were too low. According to the authors, the approach could potentially be generalized to other disease states and immunological phenotypes. A total of 150 to 200 TCR beta chains were listed by the study as associated with cytomegalovirus. A further reported finding was that TCR beta sequences accurately predicted the HLA-A and HLA-B alleles for most subjects in the first cohort. In this cohort, only TCR beta chains were sequenced, and detectable features were limited by the absence of alpha or paired-chain data. A cluster of highly shared sequence variants was judged likely to represent a technical artifact of the sequencing pipeline. In vitro tests confirmed that a few of the cytomegalovirus-associated TCR beta chains recognize cytomegalovirus antigens. HLA typing was unavailable for some donors at each locus, so association tests used only the typed subset. Most TCR sequences were seen in very few donors, while some public TCRs were found in many individuals. When HLA alleles, especially DR and DQ, strongly co-occurred, TCR associations were difficult to assign to individual alleles.

Note on this clone: It has no known antigen specificity.

Library creation used the immunoSEQ multiplex PCR assay. For the multiplex PCR, a mixture combining 60 forward primers for TCR Vbeta segments and 13 reverse primers for TCR Jbeta segments was used. Amplification of the CDR3 region of rearranged TCR beta genes was performed with a multiplex PCR assay on genomic DNA. On the Illumina HiSeq System, the amplified TCR beta libraries were sequenced as 87-base-pair reads. Turning to the authors' computational methods: A later analysis counted approximately 84 million unique TCR beta chains across the 666 repertoires, and roughly 11 million of these chains were shared by at least two donors. To remove PCR and sequencing errors, raw reads were error-corrected and collapsed into unique sequences using a nearest-neighbor algorithm that merged closely related sequences. CDR3 sequences were aligned to IMGT reference sequences to assign V, D and J gene segments. For a sequence to be retained, a match of at least six nucleotides was required to both a V gene segment and a J gene segment. A rearrangement was called productive if the CDR3 had no stop codons and remained in frame with V and J, and every other rearrangement was called non-productive. CDR3 was defined according to IMGT convention as the region running from the second conserved V-encoded cysteine to the conserved J-encoded phenylalanine. The earlier analysis of about 620 of the donors excluded sequences that lacked an unambiguous match to a single V gene segment. An earlier analysis of approximately 590 of the donors classified V segments as functional when productive rearrangements were above 56.7% and as segregating when the standard deviation between donors was above 5%. A statistical classification framework was built to diagnose cytomegalovirus status from the catalog of TCR beta chain sequences. V and J gene assignment, in a later analysis, came from comparing TCR nucleotide sequences with IMGT/GENE-DB human TR gene sequences. Using the TCRdist pipeline, a later analysis assigned CDR3 sequences along with most-parsimonious VDJ recombination scenarios. In a later analysis, each TCR beta chain was defined by its CDR3 amino acid sequence together with its V-gene family, and reads lacking a unique V-gene family were excluded. In a later analysis, 500 to 700 highly shared, low-generation-probability nucleotide sequences were removed to address suspected cross-contamination and a sequencing artifact. A later analysis calculated a clonal expansion index for each public chain from normalized within-repertoire ranks of inferred template counts. In a later analysis, generation probabilities were computed with a VDJ recombination model fitted to out-of-frame rearrangements, and the resulting probabilities were checked against IGoR. In a later analysis, hypergeometric tests were used to score TCR-TCR, TCR-HLA and TCR-CMV co-occurrence, with a repertoire-size bias correction applied to TCR pairs. In a later analysis, false discovery rates were estimated by permuting HLA or CMV assignments 20 times. In a later analysis, co-occurring TCRs were grouped with DBSCAN, and TCRdist sequence similarity was added when clustering was performed within HLA-allele-positive subsets. Co-occurrence clustering excluded repertoires with fewer than 30,000 or more than 120,000 public chains, plus five with anomalous nucleotide sharing. TCRdb re-hosts the immuneACCESS table, in-frame sequences only. Its copies lack some clones; in the studies checked, an unresolved V gene accounts for under half of them, and the cause for the rest is not known. V, J and clone size are those of that table, while D and trimming were read from the DNA. The sample table on file contains about 35,000 clones. The ten most abundant clones make up approximately 4% of the sample.

The receptor was isolated from a man aged 35-49 years in good health and CMV-seronegative. The V and J genes are TRBV4-2 and TRBJ2-7, and TRBD2 may be the D gene, going by 6 matching bases. The specimen sequenced was PBMCs. The CDR3 reads as follows: CASSQEGPSDSYEQYF. The bases read TGTGCCAGCAGCCAAGAAGGCCCTAGCGACTCCTACGAGCAGTACTTC.